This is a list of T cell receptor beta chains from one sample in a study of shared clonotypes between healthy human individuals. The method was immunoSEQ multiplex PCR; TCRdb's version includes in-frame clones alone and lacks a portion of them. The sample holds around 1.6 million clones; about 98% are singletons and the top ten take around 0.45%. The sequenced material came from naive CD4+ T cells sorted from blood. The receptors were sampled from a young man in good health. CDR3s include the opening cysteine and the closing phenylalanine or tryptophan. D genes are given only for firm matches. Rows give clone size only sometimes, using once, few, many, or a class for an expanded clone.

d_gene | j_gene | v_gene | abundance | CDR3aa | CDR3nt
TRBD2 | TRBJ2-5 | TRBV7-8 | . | CASSTRGVSQETQYF | TGTGCCAGTTCAACTCGGGGGGTTAGCCAAGAGACCCAGTACTTC
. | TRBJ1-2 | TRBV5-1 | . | CASSLAFGPQESYTF | TGCGCCAGCAGCTTGGCGTTCGGGCCACAAGAATCCTACACCTTC
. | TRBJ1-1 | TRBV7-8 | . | CASSLSVGTEAFF | TGTGCCAGCAGCTTATCGGTAGGCACTGAAGCTTTCTTT
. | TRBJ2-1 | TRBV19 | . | CASSMQGVHEQFF | TGTGCCAGTAGTATGCAGGGAGTTCATGAGCAGTTCTTC
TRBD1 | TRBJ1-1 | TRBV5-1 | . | CASSLGQGAHTEAFF | TGCGCCAGCAGCCTCGGACAGGGGGCCCACACTGAAGCTTTCTTT
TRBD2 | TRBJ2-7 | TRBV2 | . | CASSGTGTISRRIPYEQYF | TGTGCCAGCAGTGGGACCGGGACTATATCAAGGAGAATCCCCTACGAGCAGTACTTC
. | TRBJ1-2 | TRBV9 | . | CASSVAVGGNYGYTF | TGTGCCAGCAGCGTAGCCGTGGGGGGTAACTATGGCTACACCTTC
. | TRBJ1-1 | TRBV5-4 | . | CASGLEGPSPAFF | TGTGCCAGCGGACTTGAGGGCCCCTCTCCAGCTTTCTTT
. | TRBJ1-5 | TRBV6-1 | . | CASRFRDYSNQPQHF | TGTGCCAGCAGATTCAGAGATTATAGCAATCAGCCCCAGCATTTT
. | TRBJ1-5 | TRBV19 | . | CASTSVGGSNQPQHF | TGTGCCAGTACTTCCGTGGGTGGGAGCAATCAGCCCCAGCATTTT
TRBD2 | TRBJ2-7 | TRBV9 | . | CASSAGLAGGRNEQYF | TGTGCCAGCAGCGCCGGACTAGCGGGAGGGAGGAACGAGCAGTACTTC
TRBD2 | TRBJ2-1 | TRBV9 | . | CASSVGIAGVLIVEQFF | TGTGCCAGCAGCGTAGGTATAGCGGGAGTACTGATTGTTGAGCAGTTCTTC
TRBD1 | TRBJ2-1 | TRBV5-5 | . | CASSLEGAVYNEQFF | TGTGCCAGCAGCTTAGAGGGGGCCGTTTACAATGAGCAGTTCTTC
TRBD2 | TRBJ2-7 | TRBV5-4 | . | CASSLGLAGEEQYF | TGTGCCAGCAGCTTGGGGCTAGCGGGAGAAGAGCAGTACTTC
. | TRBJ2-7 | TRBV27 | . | CASITPGGEQYF | TGTGCCAGCATCACCCCCGGGGGCGAGCAGTACTTC
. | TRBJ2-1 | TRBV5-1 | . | CASSLINEQFF | TGCGCCAGCAGCTTAATTAATGAGCAGTTCTTC
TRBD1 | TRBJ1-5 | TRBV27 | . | CASRGQGGNQPQHF | TGTGCCAGCAGGGGACAGGGTGGCAATCAGCCCCAGCATTTT
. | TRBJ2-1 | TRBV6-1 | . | CASSPRDLGNEQFF | TGTGCCAGCAGTCCCCGGGATCTGGGTAATGAGCAGTTCTTC
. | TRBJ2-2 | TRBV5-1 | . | CASSLFSSNTGELFF | TGCGCCAGCAGCTTGTTTTCGTCGAACACCGGGGAGCTGTTTTTT
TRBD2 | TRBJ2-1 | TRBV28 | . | CASRGTSGRASYNEQFF | TGTGCCAGCAGAGGGACTAGCGGGAGGGCCTCATACAATGAGCAGTTCTTC
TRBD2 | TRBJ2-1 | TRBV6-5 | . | CASSRLAGANNEQFF | TGTGCCAGCAGCCGACTAGCGGGGGCCAACAATGAGCAGTTCTTC
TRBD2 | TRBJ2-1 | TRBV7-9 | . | CASSVGGLAGAYNEQFF | TGTGCCAGCAGCGTAGGCGGACTAGCGGGAGCCTACAATGAGCAGTTCTTC
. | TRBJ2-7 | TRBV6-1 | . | CASAVGGTYEQYF | TGTGCCAGCGCAGTTGGGGGTACCTACGAGCAGTACTTC
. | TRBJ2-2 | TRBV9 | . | CASSVGSGTGELFF | TGTGCCAGCAGCGTAGGATCGGGCACCGGGGAGCTGTTTTTT
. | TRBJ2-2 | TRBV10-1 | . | CASSEDGGELFF | TGCGCCAGCAGTGAGGATGGCGGGGAGCTGTTTTTT
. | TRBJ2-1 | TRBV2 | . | CASSVATGDEQFF | TGTGCCAGCAGTGTAGCGACCGGCGATGAGCAGTTCTTC
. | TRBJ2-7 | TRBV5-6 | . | CASSLAEETNRYEQYF | TGTGCCAGCAGCTTGGCCGAGGAGACAAACCGCTACGAGCAGTACTTC
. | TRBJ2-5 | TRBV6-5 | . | CASSYSWAGETQYF | TGTGCCAGCAGTTACAGTTGGGCTGGAGAGACCCAGTACTTC
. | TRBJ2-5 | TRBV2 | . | CASSGGQGGETQYF | TGTGCCAGCAGTGGTGGACAGGGAGGGGAGACCCAGTACTTC
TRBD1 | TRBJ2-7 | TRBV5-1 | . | CASSLRGTGGYEQYF | TGCGCCAGCTCCCTTAGAGGGACAGGGGGCTACGAGCAGTACTTC
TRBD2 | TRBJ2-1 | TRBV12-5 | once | CASGLGTSGIDEQFF | TGTGCTAGTGGTTTGGGGACTAGCGGGATCGATGAGCAGTTCTTC
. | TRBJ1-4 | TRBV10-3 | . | CAIRDSREKLFF | TGTGCCATCAGGGACAGTCGGGAAAAACTGTTTTTT
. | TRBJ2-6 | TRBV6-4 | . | CASSAWASGANVLTF | TGTGCCAGCAGTGCATGGGCTAGTGGGGCCAACGTCCTGACTTTC
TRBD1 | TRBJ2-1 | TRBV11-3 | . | CASSSGQGSYNEQFF | TGTGCCAGCAGCTCGGGACAGGGGTCCTACAATGAGCAGTTCTTC
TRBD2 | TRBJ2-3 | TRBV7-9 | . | CASSLVQGTSGTGADTQYF | TGTGCCAGCAGCTTAGTCCAAGGGACTAGCGGGACTGGGGCAGATACGCAGTATTTT
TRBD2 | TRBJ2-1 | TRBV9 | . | CASSVAGGPHNEQFF | TGTGCCAGCAGCGTAGCGGGAGGGCCACACAATGAGCAGTTCTTC
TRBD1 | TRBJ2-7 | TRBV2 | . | CASEVDRGQYEQYF | TGTGCCAGCGAAGTTGACAGGGGGCAGTACGAGCAGTACTTC
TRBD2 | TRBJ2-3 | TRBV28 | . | CASSFGLGGFGTQYF | TGTGCCAGCAGTTTTGGACTAGGAGGTTTTGGTACGCAGTATTTT
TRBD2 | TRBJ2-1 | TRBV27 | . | CASRPGLAGWGYNEQFF | TGTGCCAGCAGACCCGGACTAGCGGGATGGGGCTACAATGAGCAGTTCTTC
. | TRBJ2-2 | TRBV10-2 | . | CASKGTWGLGAGELFF | TGCGCCAGCAAGGGGACTTGGGGCCTTGGGGCCGGGGAGCTGTTTTTT
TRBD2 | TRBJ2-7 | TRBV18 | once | CASSPRSTSGSYYEQYF | TGTGCCAGCTCACCACGGTCAACTAGCGGGAGTTACTACGAGCAGTACTTC
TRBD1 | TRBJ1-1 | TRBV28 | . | CAGRGLGTEAFF | TGTGCCGGCAGGGGGCTGGGCACTGAAGCTTTCTTT
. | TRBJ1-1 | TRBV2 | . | CASSREQGEAFF | TGTGCCAGCAGTCGAGAGCAGGGTGAAGCTTTCTTT
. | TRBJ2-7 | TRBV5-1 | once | CASSFQGLSYEQYF | TGCGCCAGCAGCTTCCAGGGGCTGAGCTACGAGCAGTACTTC
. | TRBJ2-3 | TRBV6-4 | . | CASSDSVRGTDTQYF | TGTGCCAGCAGTGACTCGGTGAGGGGCACAGATACGCAGTATTTT
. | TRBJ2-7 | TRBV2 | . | CASSPPGTAGGAGEQYF | TGTGCCAGCTCTCCCCCCGGGACGGCCGGCGGGGCCGGCGAGCAGTACTTC
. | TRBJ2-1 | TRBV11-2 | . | CASSLDRGRHYNEQFF | TGTGCCAGCAGCTTAGATAGGGGCAGGCACTACAATGAGCAGTTCTTC
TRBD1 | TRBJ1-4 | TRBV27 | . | CASSFGGTGNEKLFF | TGTGCCAGCAGTTTCGGCGGGACAGGGAATGAAAAACTGTTTTTT
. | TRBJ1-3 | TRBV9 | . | CASSVGHESSGNTIYF | TGTGCCAGCAGCGTAGGACACGAGAGCTCTGGAAACACCATATATTTT
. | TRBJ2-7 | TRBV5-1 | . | CASSLAYEQYF | TGCGCCAGCAGCCTCGCCTACGAGCAGTACTTC
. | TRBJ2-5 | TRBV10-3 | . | CAISEWQGIYEETQYF | TGTGCCATCAGTGAGTGGCAGGGTATTTACGAAGAGACCCAGTACTTC
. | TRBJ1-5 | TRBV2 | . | CASSGDVSNQPQHF | TGTGCCAGCAGTGGGGACGTAAGCAATCAGCCCCAGCATTTT
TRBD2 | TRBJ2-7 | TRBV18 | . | CASSPGTSGIFEQYF | TGTGCCAGCTCCCCCGGGACTAGCGGGATTTTCGAGCAGTACTTC
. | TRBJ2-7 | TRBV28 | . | CASTGGHEQYF | TGTGCCAGCACAGGGGGGCACGAGCAGTACTTC
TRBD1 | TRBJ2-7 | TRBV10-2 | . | CASLRDRASYEQYF | TGCGCCAGCCTCCGGGACAGAGCCTCCTACGAGCAGTACTTC
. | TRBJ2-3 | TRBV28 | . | CASGGGISTDTQYF | TGTGCCAGCGGGGGCGGGATTAGCACAGATACGCAGTATTTT
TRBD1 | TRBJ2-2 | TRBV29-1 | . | CSVEAGGYTGELFF | TGCAGCGTTGAAGCAGGGGGCTACACCGGGGAGCTGTTTTTT
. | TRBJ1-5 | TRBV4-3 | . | CASSQELHVNQPQHF | TGCGCCAGCAGCCAAGAGTTGCACGTCAATCAGCCCCAGCATTTT
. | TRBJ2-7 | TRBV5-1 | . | CASSLDGVGEQYF | TGCGCCAGCAGCTTGGATGGGGTGGGGGAGCAGTACTTC
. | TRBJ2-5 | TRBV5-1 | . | CASSPLLSTGQETQYF | TGCGCCAGCAGCCCGCTACTATCGACTGGGCAAGAGACCCAGTACTTC